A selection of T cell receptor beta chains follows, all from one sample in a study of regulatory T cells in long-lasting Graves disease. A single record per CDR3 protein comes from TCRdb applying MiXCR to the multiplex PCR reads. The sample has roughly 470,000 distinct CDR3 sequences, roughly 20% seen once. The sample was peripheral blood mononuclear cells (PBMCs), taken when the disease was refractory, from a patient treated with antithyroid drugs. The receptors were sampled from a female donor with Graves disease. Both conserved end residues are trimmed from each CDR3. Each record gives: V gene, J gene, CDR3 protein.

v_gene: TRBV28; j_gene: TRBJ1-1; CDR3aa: ASSPYLGHLNTEAF
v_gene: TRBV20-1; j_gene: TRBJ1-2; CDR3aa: SVRDSNYGYT
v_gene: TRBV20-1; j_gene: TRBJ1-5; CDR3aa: SARDMGGGSNQPQH
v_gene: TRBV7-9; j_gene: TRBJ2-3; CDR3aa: ASSPGDGGGIADTQY
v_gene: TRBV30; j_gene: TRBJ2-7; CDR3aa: AWSFPGRSYEQY
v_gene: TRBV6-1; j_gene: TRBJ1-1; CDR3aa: ASSERAGLNTEAF
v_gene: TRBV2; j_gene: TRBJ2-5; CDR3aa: ASRDLGQSETQY
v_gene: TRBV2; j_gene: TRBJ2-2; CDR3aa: ASSYSKLTGELF
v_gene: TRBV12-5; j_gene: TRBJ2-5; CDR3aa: ASGRGASGRARGKETQY
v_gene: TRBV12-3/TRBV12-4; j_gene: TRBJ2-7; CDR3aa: ASSSGGPLEQY
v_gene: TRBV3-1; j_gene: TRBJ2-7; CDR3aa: ASSQGPVGLTRSYEQY
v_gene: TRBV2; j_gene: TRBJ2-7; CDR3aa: ASLGLAGGPGYEQY
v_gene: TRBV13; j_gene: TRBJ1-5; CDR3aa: ASSLGNPRVSSNQPQH
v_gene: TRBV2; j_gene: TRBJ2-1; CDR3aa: ASSETSGTTSSVLDEQF
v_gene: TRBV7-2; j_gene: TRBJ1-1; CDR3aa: ASSSPISGRNTEAF
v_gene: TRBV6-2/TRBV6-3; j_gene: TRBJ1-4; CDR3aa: ASATGQGSNEKLF
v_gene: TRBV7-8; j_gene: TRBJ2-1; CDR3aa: ASSAYRGRGNEQF
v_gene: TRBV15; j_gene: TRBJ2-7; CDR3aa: ATSRGSFYEQY
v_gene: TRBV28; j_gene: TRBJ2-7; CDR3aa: ASGNWDSSYEQY
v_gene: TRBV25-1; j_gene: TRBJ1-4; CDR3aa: ASSEGTGTNEKLF
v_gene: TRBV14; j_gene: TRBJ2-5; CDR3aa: ASSQPPGKTQY
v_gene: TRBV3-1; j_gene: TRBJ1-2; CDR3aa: ASSHSMHTGYT
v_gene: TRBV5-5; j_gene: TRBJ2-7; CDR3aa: ASSLAPRVKYEQY
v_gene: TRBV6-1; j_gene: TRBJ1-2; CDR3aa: ASSHPQGEPHGYT
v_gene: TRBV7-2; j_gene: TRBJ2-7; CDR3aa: ASSLARGTVYEQY
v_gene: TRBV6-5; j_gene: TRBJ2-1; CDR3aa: ASSYRRLAGAHRRNEQF
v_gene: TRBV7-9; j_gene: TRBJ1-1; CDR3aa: ASSLWSAAMNTEAF
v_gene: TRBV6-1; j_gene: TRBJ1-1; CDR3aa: ASRPGTPSRRTEAF
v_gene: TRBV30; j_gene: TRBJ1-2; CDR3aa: AWSVLRTGYGYT
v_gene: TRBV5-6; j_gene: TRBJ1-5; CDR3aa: ASSLWGAIQPQH
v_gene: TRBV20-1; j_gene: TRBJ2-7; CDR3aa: SIPGQSYEQY
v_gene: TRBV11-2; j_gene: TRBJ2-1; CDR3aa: ASSLMGGDNEQF
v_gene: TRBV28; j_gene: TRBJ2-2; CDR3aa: ACRGGANTGELF
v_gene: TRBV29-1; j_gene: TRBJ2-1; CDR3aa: SVEWLAGNYNEQF
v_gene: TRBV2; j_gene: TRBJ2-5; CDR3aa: ASRGTSGSSETQY
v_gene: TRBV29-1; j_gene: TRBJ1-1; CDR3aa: SVGGTENTEAF
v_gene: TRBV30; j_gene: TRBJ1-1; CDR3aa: AWMGNRAVNTEAF
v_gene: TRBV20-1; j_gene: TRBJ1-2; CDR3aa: SASAYRGTAYGYT
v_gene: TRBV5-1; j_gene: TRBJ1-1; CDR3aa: ASSLVAVGQEKGNTEAF
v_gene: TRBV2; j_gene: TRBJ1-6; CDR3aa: ASSEFGEGSYNSPLH
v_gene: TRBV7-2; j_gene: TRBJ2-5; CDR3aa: ASSLLSSGRAWETQY
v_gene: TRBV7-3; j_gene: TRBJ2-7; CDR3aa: ASSRGQGAGEQY
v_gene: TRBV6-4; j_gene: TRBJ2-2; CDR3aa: ASSYGQGVDTGELF
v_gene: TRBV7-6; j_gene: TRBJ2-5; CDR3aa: ASSLSGQWTQY
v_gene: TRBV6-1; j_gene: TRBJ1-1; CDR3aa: ASSADRNTEAF
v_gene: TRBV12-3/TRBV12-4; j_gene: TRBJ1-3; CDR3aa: ASSFDAGNTIY
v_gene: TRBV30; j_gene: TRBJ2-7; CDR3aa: AWSLQGVYEQY
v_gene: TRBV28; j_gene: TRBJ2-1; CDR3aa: ASRAGLANYNEQF
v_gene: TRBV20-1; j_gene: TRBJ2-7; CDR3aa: SAPAKGTYEQY
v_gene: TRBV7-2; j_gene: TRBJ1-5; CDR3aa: ASKRGINQPQH
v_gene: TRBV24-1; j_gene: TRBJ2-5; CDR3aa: ATSDSADQETQY
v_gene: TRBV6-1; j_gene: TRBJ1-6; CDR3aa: ASSERGGNSPLH
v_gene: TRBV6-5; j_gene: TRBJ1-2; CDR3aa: ASSYSFGGWDGYT
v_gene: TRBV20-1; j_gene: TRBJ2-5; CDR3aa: SARIENQETQY
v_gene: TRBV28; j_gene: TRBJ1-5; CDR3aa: ASRDQGAGQPQH